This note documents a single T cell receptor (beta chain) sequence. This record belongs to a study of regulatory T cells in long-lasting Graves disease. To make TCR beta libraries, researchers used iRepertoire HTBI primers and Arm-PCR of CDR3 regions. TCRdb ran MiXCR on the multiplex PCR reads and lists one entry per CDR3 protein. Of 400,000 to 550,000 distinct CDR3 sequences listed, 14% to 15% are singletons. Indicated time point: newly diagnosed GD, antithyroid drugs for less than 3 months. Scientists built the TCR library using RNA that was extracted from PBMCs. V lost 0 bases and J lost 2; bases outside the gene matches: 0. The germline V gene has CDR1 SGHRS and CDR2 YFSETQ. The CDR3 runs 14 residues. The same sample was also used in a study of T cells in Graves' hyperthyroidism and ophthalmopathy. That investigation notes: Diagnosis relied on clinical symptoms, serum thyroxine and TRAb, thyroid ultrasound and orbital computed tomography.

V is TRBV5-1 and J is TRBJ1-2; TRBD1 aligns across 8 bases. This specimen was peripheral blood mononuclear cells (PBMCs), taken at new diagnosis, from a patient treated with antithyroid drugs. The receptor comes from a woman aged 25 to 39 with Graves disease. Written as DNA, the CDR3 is TGCGCCAGCAGCTTGGACAGGGGGAACTATGGCTACACCTTC. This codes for CASSLDRGNYGYTF.